This TCR beta chain stems from a study of T cells after yellow fever vaccination. Study summary: SMART-Seq v4 Ultra Low Input served to prepare low-cell-number fractions.

TCRdb redid the calling of the 5' RACE reads with MiXCR, one entry per CDR3 protein. The repertoire has roughly 340,000 distinct CDR3 sequences, roughly 8.7% of them found once; the top ten carry approximately 19%. A note on this clonotype: The antigen remains unidentified.

Trimming removed 6 bases from V and 6 bases from J, with 10 bases in between. There are 12 residues in the CDR3. Per the germline V gene, CDR1 is MNHEY and CDR2 is SVGEGT. Study-wide results and caveats: Most clones from primary vaccination resurfaced after the booster (around 97% CD4, around 91% CD8). Weaker, the secondary response had a peak occurring faster, on day 5 versus 15. Contamination by abundant bulk-population clonotypes could be present in FACS-sorted repertoires.

The receptor comes from a man aged 18 to 30 who received the YFV17D yellow fever vaccine. This chain links TRBV6-2 or TRBV6-3 with TRBJ2-3; the D is unclear. Material: PBMCs, obtained on the day of the first yellow fever vaccination. In DNA form, the CDR3 reads TGTGCCAGCAGGACGAGCTCGGATACGCAGTATTTT. Encoded protein: CASRTSSDTQYF.